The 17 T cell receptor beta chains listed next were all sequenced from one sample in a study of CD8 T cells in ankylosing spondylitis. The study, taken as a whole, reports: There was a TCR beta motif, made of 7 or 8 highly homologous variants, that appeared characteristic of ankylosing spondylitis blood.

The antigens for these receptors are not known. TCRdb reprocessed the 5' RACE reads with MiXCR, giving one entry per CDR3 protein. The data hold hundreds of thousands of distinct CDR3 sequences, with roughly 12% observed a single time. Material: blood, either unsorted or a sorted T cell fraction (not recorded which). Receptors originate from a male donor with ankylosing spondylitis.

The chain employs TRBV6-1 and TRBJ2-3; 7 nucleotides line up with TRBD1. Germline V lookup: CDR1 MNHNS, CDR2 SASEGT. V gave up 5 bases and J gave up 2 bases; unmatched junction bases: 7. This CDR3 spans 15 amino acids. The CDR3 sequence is CASSPWDRNTDTQYF. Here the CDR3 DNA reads TGTGCCAGCAGTCCCTGGGACAGAAACACAGATACGCAGTATTTT.

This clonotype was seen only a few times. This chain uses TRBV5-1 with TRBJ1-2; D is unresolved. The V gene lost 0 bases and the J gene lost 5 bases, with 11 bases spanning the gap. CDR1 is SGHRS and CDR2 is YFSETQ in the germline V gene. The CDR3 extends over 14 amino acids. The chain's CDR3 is CASSLAGSLYGYTF. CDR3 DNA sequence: TGCGCCAGCAGCTTGGCCGGATCCCTTTATGGCTACACCTTC.

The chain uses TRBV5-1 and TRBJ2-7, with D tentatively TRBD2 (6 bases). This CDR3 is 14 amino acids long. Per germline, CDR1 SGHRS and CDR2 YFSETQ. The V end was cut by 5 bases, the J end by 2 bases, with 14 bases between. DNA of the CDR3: TGCGCCAGCAGTAACCTGGAGGGGACCTACGAGCAGTACTTC. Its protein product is CASSNLEGTYEQYF.

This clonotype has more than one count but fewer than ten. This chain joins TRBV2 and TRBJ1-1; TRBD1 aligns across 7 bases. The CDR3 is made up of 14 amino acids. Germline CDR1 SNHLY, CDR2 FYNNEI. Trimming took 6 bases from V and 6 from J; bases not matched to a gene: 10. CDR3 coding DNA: TGTGCCAGCAGGAGAGGGGACAGCGGCGCTGAAGCTTTCTTT. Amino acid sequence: CASRRGDSGAEAFF.

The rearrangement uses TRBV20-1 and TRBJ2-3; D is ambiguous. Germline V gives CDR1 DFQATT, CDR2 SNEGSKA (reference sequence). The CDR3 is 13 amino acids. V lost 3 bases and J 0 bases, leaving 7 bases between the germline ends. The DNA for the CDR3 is TGCAGTGCTAGTCACGGTAGCACAGATACGCAGTATTTT. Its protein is CSASHGSTDTQYF.

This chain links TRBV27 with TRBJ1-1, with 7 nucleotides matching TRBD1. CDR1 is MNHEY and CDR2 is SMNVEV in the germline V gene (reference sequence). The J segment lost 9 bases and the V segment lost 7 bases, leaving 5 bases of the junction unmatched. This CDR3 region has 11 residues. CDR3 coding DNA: TGTGCCAGCAATGACAGGGTTAAAGCTTTCTTT. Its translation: CASNDRVKAFF.

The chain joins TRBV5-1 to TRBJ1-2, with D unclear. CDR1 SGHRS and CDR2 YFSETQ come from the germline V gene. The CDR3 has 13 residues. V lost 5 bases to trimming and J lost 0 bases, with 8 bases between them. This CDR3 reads CASRSGSNYGYTF. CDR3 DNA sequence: TGCGCCAGCAGATCTGGCTCTAACTATGGCTACACCTTC.

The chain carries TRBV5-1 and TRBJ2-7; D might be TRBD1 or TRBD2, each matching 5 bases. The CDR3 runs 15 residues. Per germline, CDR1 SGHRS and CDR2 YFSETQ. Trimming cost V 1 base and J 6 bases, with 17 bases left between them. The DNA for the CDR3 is TGCGCCAGCAGCTTGTCGGGACGTCAAGATGGCGAGCAGTACTTC. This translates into CASSLSGRQDGEQYF.

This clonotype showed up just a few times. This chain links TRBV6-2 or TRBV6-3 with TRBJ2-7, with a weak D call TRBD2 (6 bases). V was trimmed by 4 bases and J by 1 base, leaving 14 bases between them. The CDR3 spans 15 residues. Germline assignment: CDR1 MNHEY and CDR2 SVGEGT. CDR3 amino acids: CASSSRLVRSYEQYF. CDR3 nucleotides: TGTGCCAGCAGTTCCCGACTAGTTCGATCCTACGAGCAGTACTTC.

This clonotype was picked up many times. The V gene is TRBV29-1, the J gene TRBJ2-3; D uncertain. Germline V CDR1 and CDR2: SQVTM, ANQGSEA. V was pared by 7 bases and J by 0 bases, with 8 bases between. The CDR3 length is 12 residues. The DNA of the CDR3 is TGCAGCGCTACAGTGAGCACAGATACGCAGTATTTT. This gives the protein CSATVSTDTQYF.

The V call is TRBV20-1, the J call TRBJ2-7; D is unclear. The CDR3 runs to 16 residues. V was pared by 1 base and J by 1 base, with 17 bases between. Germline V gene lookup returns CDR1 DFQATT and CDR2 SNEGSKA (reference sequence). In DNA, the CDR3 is TGCAGTGCTAGAGCTTCGCGGCAGAGTCTTTCCTACGAGCAGTACTTC. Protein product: CSARASRQSLSYEQYF.

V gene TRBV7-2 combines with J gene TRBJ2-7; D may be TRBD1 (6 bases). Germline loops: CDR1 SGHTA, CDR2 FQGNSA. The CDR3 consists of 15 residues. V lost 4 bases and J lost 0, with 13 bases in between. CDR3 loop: CASSSPPTGSYEQYF. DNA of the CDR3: TGTGCCAGCAGCTCACCCCCGACAGGCTCCTACGAGCAGTACTTC.

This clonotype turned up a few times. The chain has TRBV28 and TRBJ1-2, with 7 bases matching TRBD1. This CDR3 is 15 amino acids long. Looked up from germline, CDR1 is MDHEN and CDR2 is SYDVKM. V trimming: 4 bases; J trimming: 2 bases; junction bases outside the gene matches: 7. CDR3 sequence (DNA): TGTGCCAGCAGTTCCTCCTCGACAGGGAACTATGGCTACACCTTC. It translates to CASSSSSTGNYGYTF.

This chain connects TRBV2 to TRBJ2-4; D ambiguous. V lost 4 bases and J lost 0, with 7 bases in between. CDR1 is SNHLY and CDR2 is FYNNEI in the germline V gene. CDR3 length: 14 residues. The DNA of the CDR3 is TGTGCCAGCAGTGTCTCGCTAGCCAAAAACATTCAGTACTTC. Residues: CASSVSLAKNIQYF.

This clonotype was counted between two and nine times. CDR3 nucleotides: TGTGCCAGCAGCCCCGGGGGGGCCGAGACAGATACGCAGTATTTT. It codes for CASSPGGAETDTQYF. The chain is built from TRBV5-4 and TRBJ2-3; the match to TRBD2 covers 8 bases. The CDR3 length is 15 residues. Germline V gives CDR1 SGHNT, CDR2 YYREEE (reference sequence). V lost 4 bases, J lost 3 bases, and 7 bases stayed unmatched. Full variable domain (rest looked up from reference TRBV5-4 and TRBJ2-3): ETGVTQSPTHLIKTRGQQVTLRCSSQSGHNTVSWYQQALGQGPQFIFQYYREEENGRGNFPPRFSGLQFPNYSSELNVNALELDDSALYLCASSPGGAETDTQYFGPGTRLTVL.

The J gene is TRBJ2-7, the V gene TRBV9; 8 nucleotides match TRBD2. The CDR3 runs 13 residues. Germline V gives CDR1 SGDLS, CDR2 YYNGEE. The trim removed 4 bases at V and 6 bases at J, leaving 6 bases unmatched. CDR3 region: CASSPPGGVEQYF. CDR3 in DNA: TGTGCCAGCAGCCCACCGGGGGGGGTCGAGCAGTACTTC.

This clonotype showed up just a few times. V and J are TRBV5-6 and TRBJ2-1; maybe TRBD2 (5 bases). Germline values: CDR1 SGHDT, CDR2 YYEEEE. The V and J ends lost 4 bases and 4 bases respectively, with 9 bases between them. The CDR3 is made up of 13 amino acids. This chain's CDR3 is CASSNGDYNEQFF. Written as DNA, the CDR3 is TGTGCCAGCAGCAACGGGGATTACAATGAGCAGTTCTTC.